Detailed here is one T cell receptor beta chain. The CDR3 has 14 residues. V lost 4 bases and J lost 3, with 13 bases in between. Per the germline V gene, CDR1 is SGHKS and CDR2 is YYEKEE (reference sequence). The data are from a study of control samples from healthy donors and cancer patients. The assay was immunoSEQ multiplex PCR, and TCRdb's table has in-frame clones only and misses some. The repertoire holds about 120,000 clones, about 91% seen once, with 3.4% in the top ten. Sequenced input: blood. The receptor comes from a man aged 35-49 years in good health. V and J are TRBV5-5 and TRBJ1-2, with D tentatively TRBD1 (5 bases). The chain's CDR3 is CASSPHPRDYGYTF. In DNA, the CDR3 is TGTGCCAGCAGCCCTCATCCCAGGGACTATGGCTACACCTTC.